This entry features one TCR beta chain sequence. Its antigen remains unidentified. The record has no base qualities; no much larger clone is one base away. CDR1 and CDR2 were assigned from the germline V gene (reference sequence) as LNHNV and YYDKDF. The cysteine opens and the phenylalanine closes a CDR3 of 16 amino acids. The CDR3 DNA has 48 bases and is translated from base 1. Clipping removes 3 bases from V and 5 bases from J, with 10 as the unmatched junction base count. These data come from a study of vaccination and CD4 T cells after COVID-19 (dated by TCRdb to about 2022). Regarding the research as a whole: Six males and four females were included in the convalescent cohort, with two Hispanic individuals, seven Caucasians, two Asians and one multiracial person represented. Participants got two doses of the Pfizer-BioNTech BNT162b2 vaccine (n=8) or two doses of the Moderna mRNA-1273 vaccine (n=2). Post-COVID blood samples from convalescent patients were collected a median of roughly 100 days after diagnosis, with a range of roughly 35 to 180 days. Post-vaccine blood samples were collected a median of approximately eleven weeks after the second vaccine dose, ranging from about 12 to 241 days. For stimulating the cultures, overlapping spike peptide pools were used, derived from SARS-CoV-2 as well as from the common cold coronaviruses HCoV-NL63, HCoV-OC43 and HCoV-229E. Control cultures used a CEFX viral epitope pool as positive control, an HIV-1 Nef peptide pool as negative control, or no peptide. The spike-specific CD4+ TCR repertoire was compared before and after mRNA vaccination in approximately 9 COVID-19 convalescent patients and 4 infection-naive healthy vaccine recipients. In an earlier paper using these donors, memory CD4+ T cell crossreactivity between SARS-CoV-2 and common cold coronavirus spike proteins was assessed at the TCR clonotype level.

The intended sense of this specimen's treatment or condition label: roughly 10-day PBMC culture with coronavirus spike peptide pools or control peptides (ViraFEST assay). CD4+ T cells from unexposed donors were collected before the COVID-19 pandemic (2011-2018). The ViraFEST assay was used in the study, in which antigen-specific T cells were expanded with peptide pools and expanded clonotypes were subsequently identified by TCR sequencing. Each well held fewer than 2.5 million PBMCs cultured with 9 to 10 ug/ml peptide pools in IMDM containing around 5.5% human AB serum and 10 IU/ml IL-2. On days 3 and 7, half of the culture medium was replaced with fresh IL-2-containing medium. CD4+ T cells were isolated after roughly 9 days of culture through negative selection using the EasySep CD4+ T cell isolation kit. Unexposed donor CD4+ T cells were tested for reactivity to SARS-CoV-2 S and N and four common cold coronavirus spike pools, as cell number allowed. Ficoll-Paque Plus gradient centrifugation was used to isolate PBMCs from whole blood, and the isolated PBMCs were then either used fresh or cryopreserved at -140C. Each culture condition was generally run in triplicate wells. Leukapheresis product for the unexposed donors was bought commercially.

General study outcomes and caveats: Among convalescent patients, a median about 90% of the SARS-CoV-2-reactive clones seen after vaccination appeared only after vaccination, which suggests priming specific to the vaccine. The median count of SARS-CoV-2-reactive clonotypes went up from 20 to 25 after infection to more than 30 after vaccination, although the change was not significant. The number of convalescent patients in the study was relatively small, and the study did not examine early timepoints following natural infection. Of the vaccine-specific clones found in convalescent patients, nearly all (304 of 307) were mono-reactive for SARS-CoV-2 spike instead of being cross-reactive with common cold coronaviruses.

Library method: PCR. DNA from cultured CD4+ T cells was subjected to TCR sequencing with the Oncomine TCR Beta short-read assay at the Johns Hopkins FTIC core. The QIAamp micro DNA kit was used to extract genomic DNA from the cultured CD4+ T cells. Oncomine TCR Beta libraries from cultured CD4+ T cells were pooled with unique dual indexes and sequenced on an Illumina iSeq 100. In the authors' own workflow: Non-productive sequences were removed, and CDR3s that did not start with C, did not end with F or W, or were shorter than 7 amino acids were discarded. Antigen-specific clonotypes were identified using the MANAFEST web application through comparison of peptide-stimulated wells with reference and other culture wells. For a clone to be called positive, the clone needed an FDR below 0.05, an odds ratio above 5, and a productive frequency above 0.1% in at least two of three replicate wells. Clonotypes that were significantly expanded in both SARS-CoV-2 spike wells and at least one common cold coronavirus spike condition were defined as cross-reactive. Using R version 3.6.1, CDR3 homology was evaluated through Levenshtein distances (stringdist) along with unrooted phylogenetic trees (ape). TCRdb reran the public reads through fastp at Q25 and MiXCR, keeping productive beta chains. Rows are unified per CDR3 protein, each entry keeping the most common DNA and genes. The authors' filters were not applied to this entry. The sample includes thousands of distinct CDR3 sequences, with roughly 48% observed a single time. The biggest ten clones account for around 27% of the sample.

This receptor was identified in a human donor in good health. Here the chain combines TRBV15 and TRBJ2-1; 7 junctional bases match TRBD2. Sequencing was carried out using CD4+ T cells from blood, cultured in vitro. The nucleotide sequence reads as follows: TGTGCCACCAGCAGGGGTCGGGGACTATGGGACAATGAGCAGTTCTTC. The encoded protein is CATSRGRGLWDNEQFF.